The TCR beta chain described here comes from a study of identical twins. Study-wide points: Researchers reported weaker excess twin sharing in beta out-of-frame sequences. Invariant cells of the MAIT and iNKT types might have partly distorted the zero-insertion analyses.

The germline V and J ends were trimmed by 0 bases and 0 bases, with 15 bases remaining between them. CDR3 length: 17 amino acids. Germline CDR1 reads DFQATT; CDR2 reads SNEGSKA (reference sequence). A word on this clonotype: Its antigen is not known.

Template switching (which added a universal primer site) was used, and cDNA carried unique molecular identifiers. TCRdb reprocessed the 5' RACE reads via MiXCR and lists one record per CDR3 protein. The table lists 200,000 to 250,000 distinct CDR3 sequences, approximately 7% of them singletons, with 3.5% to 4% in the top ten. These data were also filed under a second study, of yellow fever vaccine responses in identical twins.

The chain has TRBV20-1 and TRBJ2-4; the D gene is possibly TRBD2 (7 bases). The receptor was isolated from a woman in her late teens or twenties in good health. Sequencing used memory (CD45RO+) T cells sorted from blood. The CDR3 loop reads CSARDRGAILAKNIQYF. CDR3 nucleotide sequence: TGCAGTGCTAGAGATCGGGGGGCAATCCTAGCCAAAAACATTCAGTACTTC.